This TCR beta chain was found in a study of blood T cell repertoires in COVID-19. Study in general: Some COVID-19 samples were acute and others convalescent; all came from the United States, Italy and Spain. PBMCs, B-cell-depleted T cells, or T cells provided the cDNA or gDNA that made up the material.

The trim removed 10 bases at V and 0 bases at J, leaving 14 bases unmatched. Germline values: CDR1 ENHRY, CDR2 SYGVKD. This CDR3 has 16 residues. Followed over time, Seattle patients had been enrolled while infection was active. Under the authors' procedure: By means of reference gene primer amplification, nucleated cell counts were estimated. Assay used: immunoSEQ multiplex PCR; TCRdb lists only in-frame clones, some missing. The DNA was the basis for D and trimming; V, J and clone size are from that table. Of 300,000 to 400,000 clones listed, 88% were seen once; the top ten hold 6% to 8.5%. The sequenced sample was peripheral blood. The TCR was taken from a woman between 70 and 85 years old with COVID-19, enrolled during active disease. V and J are TRBV10-3 and TRBJ1-2; 7 bases fit TRBD1. CDR3 coding DNA: TGTGCCACGGAGGGGGCAGGGGGATTAGCTAACTATGGCTACACCTTC. Translated: CATEGAGGLANYGYTF.